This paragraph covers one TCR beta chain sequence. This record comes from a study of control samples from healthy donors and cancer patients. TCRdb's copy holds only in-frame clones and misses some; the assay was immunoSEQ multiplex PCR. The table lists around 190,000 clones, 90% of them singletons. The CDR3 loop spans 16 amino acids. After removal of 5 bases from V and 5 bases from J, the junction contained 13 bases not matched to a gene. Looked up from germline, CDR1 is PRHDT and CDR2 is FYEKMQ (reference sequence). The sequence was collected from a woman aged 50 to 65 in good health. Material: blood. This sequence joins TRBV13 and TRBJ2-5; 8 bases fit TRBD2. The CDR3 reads CASSRKAGARVETQYF. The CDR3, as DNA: TGTGCCAGCAGCAGAAAAGCGGGAGCACGAGTTGAGACCCAGTACTTC.